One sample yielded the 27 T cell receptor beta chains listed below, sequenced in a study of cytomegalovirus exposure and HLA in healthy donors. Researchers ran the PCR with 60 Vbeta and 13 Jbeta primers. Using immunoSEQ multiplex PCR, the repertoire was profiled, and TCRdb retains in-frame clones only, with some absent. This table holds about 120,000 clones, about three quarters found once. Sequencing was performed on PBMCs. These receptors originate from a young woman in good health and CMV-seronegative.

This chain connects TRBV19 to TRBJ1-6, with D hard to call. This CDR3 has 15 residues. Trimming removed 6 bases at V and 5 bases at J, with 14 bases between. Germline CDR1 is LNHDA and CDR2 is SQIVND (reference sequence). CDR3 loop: CASRARQTNNSPLHF. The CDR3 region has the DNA TGTGCCAGTAGAGCCAGGCAAACGAATAATTCACCCCTCCACTTT. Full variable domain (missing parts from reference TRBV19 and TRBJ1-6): DGGITQSPKYLFRKEGQNVTLSCEQNLNHDAMYWYRQDPGQGLRLIYYSQIVNDFQKGDIAEGYSVSREKKESFPLTVTSAQKNPTAFYLCASRARQTNNSPLHFGNGTRLTVT.

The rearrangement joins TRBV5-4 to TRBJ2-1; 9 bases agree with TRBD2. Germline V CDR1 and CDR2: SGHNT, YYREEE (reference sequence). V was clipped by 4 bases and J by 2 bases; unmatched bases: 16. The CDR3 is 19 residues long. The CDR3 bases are TGTGCCAGCAGCATCCTTACATTAGCGGGAGTGGAAGCCTACAATGAGCAGTTCTTC. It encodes CASSILTLAGVEAYNEQFF. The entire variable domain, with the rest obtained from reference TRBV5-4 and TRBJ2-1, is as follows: ETGVTQSPTHLIKTRGQQVTLRCSSQSGHNTVSWYQQALGQGPQFIFQYYREEENGRGNFPPRFSGLQFPNYSSELNVNALELDDSALYLCASSILTLAGVEAYNEQFFGPGTRLTVL.

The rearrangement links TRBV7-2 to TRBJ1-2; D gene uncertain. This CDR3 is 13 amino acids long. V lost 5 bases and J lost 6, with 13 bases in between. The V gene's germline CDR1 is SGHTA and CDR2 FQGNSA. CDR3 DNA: TGTGCCAGCAGCCAGACTGTGCAAGATGGCTACACCTTC. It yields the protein CASSQTVQDGYTF.

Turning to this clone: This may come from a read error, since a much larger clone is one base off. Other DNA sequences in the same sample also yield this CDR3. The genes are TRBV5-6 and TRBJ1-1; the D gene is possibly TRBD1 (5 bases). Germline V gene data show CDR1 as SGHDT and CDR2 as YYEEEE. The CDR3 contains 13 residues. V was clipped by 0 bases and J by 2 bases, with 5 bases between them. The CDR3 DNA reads TGTGCCAGCAGCTTGGGGGGCAACACTGAAGCTTTCTTT. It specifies CASSLGGNTEAFF.

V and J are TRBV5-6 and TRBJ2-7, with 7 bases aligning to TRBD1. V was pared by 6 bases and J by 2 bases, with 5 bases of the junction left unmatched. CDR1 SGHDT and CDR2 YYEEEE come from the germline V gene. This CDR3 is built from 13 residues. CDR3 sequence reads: CASTEGATYEQYF. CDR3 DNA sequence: TGTGCCAGCACCGAGGGGGCTACCTACGAGCAGTACTTC.

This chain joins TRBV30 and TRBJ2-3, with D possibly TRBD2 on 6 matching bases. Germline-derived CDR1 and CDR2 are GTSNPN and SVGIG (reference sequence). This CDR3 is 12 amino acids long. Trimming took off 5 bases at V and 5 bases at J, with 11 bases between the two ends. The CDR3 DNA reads TGTGCCTGGGGAGGGCAGGGAGATACGCAGTATTTT. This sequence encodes CAWGGQGDTQYF.

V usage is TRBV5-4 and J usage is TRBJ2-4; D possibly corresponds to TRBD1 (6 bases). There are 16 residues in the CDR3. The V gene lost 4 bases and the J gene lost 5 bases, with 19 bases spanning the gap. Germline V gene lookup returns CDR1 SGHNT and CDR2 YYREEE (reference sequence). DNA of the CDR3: TGTGCCAGCAGCGGGGGCCTGGGGCGCGCAGAAAACATTCAGTACTTC. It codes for CASSGGLGRAENIQYF.

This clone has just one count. CDR3 sequence (DNA): TGTGCCAGCAGCTATAGCGGGGGGCGGGCAGATACGCAGTATTTT. Protein: CASSYSGGRADTQYF. V usage is TRBV7-9 and J usage is TRBJ2-3; 10 bases line up with TRBD2. With 4 bases clipped from V and 4 bases from J, the junction kept 5 bases outside the gene matches. The CDR3 loop spans 15 amino acids. Per the germline V gene, CDR1 is SEHNR and CDR2 is FQNEAQ (reference sequence). Based on the CDR3 plus reference TRBV7-9 and TRBJ2-3, the full variable domain is DTGVSQNPRHKITKRGQNVTFRCDPISEHNRLYWYRQTLGQGPEFLTYFQNEAQLEKSRLLSDRFSAERPKGSFSTLEIQRTEQGDSAMYLCASSYSGGRADTQYFGPGTRLTVL.

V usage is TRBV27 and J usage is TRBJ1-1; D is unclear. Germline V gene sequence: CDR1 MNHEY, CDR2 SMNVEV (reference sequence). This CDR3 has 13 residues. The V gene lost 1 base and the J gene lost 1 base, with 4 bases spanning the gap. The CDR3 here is CASSLFRNTEAFF. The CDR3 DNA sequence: TGTGCCAGCAGTTTATTTCGGAACACTGAAGCTTTCTTT.

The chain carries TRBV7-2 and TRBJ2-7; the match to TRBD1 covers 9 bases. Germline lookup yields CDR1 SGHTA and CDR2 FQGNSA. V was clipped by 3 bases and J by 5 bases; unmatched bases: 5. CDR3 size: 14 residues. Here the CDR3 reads CASSLGTGLDEQYF. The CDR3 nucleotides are TGTGCCAGCAGCTTGGGGACAGGGCTCGACGAGCAGTACTTC.

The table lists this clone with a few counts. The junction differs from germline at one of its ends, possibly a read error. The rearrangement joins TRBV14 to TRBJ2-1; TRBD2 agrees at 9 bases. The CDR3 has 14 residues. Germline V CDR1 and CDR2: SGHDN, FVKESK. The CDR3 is CASSQDASGNTRLF. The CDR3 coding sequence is TGTGCCAGCAGCCAAGATGCTAGCGGGAATACAAGGCTCTTC.

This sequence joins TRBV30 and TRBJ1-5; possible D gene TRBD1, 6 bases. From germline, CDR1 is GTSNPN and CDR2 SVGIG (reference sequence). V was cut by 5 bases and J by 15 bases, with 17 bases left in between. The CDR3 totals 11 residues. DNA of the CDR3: TGTGCCTGGGCCGACGGGGGGCCTCGGCATTTT. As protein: CAWADGGPRHF.

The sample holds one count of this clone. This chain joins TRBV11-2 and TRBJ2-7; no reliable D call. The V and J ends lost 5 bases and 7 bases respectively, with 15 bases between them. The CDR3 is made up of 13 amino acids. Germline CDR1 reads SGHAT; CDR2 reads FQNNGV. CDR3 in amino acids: CASSPMPRFEQYF. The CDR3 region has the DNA TGTGCCAGCAGCCCAATGCCGCGTTTTGAGCAGTACTTC.

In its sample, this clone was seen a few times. The CDR3 loop is CASSQDLRGNQPQHF. The CDR3 DNA follows: TGCGCCAGCAGCCAAGATCTTAGAGGCAATCAGCCCCAGCATTTT. The chain employs TRBV4-1 and TRBJ1-5; D is ambiguous. This CDR3 is built from 15 residues. The germline gives CDR1 MGHRA, CDR2 YSYEKL. Trimming pared 0 bases from V and 2 bases from J, leaving 8 bases between.

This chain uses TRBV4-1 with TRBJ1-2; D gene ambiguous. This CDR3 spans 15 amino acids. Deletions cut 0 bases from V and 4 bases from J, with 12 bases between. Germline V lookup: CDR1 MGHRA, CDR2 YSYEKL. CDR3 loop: CASSQEAGGGYGYTF. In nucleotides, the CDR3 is TGCGCCAGCAGCCAAGAGGCAGGTGGAGGCTATGGCTACACCTTC.

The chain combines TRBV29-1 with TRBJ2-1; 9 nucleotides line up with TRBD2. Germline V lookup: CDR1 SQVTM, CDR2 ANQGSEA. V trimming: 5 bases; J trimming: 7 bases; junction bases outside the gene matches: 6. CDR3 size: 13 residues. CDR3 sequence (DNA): TGCAGCGTTTCGAGTAGCGGGAGAAATGAGCAGTTCTTC. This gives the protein CSVSSSGRNEQFF.

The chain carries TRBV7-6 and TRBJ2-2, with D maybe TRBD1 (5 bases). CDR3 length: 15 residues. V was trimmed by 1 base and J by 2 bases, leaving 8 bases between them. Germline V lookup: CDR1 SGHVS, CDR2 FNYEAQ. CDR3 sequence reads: CASSLGTPNTGELFF. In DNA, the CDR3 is TGTGCCAGCAGCTTAGGGACACCCAACACCGGGGAGCTGTTTTTT. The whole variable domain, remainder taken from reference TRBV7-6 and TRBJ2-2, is GAGVSQSPRYKVTKRGQDVALRCDPISGHVSLYWYRQALGQGPEFLTYFNYEAQQDKSGLPNDRFSAERPEGSISTLTIQRTEQRDSAMYRCASSLGTPNTGELFFGEGSRLTVL.

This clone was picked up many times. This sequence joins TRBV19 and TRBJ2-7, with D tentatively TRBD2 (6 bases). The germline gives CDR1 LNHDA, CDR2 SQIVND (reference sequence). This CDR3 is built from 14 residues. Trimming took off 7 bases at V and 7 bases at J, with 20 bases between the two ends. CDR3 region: CASKGSGSPSEQYF. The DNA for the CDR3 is TGTGCCAGTAAGGGTTCCGGGAGTCCCTCTGAGCAGTACTTC.

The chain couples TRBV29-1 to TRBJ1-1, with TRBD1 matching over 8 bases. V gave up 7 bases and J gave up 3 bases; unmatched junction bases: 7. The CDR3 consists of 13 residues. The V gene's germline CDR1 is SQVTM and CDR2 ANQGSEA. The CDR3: CSAQGQGHTEAFF. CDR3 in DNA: TGCAGCGCCCAAGGACAGGGCCACACTGAAGCTTTCTTT.

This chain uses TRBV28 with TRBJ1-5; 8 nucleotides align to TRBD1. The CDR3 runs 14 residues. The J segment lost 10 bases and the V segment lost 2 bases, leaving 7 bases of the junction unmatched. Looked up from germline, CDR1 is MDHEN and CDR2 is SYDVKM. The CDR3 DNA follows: TGTGCCAGCAGTTTAGTTACGACAGGGGTCCCCCAGCATTTT. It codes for CASSLVTTGVPQHF.

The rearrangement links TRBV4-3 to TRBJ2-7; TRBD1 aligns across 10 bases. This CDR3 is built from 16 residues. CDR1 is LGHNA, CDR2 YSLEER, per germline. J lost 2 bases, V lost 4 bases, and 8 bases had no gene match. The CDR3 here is CASSPGTGVGTYEQYF. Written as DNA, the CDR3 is TGCGCCAGCAGCCCAGGGACAGGGGTTGGAACCTACGAGCAGTACTTC.

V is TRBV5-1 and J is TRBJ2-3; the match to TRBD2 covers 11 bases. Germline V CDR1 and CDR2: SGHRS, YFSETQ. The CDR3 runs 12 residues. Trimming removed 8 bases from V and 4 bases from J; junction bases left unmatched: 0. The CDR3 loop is CASSGGADTQYF. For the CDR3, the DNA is TGCGCCAGTAGCGGGGGGGCAGATACGCAGTATTTT.

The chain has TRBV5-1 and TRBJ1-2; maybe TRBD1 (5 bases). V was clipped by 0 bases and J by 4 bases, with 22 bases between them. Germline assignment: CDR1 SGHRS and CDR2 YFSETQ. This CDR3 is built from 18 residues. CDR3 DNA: TGCGCCAGCAGCTTGGCCGGCAGGGAAGCGCTAACTGGCTATGGCTACACCTTC. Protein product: CASSLAGREALTGYGYTF. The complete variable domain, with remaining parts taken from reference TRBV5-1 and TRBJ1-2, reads KAGVTQTPRYLIKTRGQQVTLSCSPISGHRSVSWYQQTPGQGLQFLFEYFSETQRNKGNFPGRFSGRQFSNSRSEMNVSTLELGDSALYLCASSLAGREALTGYGYTFGSGTRLTVV.

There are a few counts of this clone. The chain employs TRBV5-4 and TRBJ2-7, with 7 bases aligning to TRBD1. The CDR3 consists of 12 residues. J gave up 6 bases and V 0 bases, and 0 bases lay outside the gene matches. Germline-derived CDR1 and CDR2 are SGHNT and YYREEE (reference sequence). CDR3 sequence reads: CASSLDRGEQYF. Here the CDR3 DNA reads TGTGCCAGCAGCTTGGACAGGGGCGAGCAGTACTTC.

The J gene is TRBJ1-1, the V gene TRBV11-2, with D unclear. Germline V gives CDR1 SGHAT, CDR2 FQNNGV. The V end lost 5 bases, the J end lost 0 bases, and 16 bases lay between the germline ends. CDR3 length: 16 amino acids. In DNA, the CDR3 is TGTGCCAGCAGCCCCCATGGAGGGCTGATGAACACTGAAGCTTTCTTT. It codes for CASSPHGGLMNTEAFF.

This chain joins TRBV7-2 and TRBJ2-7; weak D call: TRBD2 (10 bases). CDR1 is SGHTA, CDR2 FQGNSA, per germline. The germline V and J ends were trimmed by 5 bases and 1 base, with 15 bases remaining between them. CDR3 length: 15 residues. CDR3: CASSTSGTGSYEQYF. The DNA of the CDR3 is TGTGCCAGCAGCACTAGCGGGACAGGGTCCTACGAGCAGTACTTC.

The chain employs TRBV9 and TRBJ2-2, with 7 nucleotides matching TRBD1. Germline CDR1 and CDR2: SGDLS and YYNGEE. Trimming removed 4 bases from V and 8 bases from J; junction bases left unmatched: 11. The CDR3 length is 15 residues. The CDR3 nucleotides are TGTGCCAGCAGCTCCCCGTTTAGGGGGCAAGGGGAGCTGTTTTTT. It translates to CASSSPFRGQGELFF.